The clone carrying this TCR beta chain was observed a single time. In the original analysis: Amplification of reference gene primers was used by the study to estimate nucleated cell counts. Generated by immunoSEQ multiplex PCR, the TCRdb table keeps only in-frame clones and is missing some. V and J calls and clone size are copied from that table; D and trimming were computed from the DNA. The table has under 450,000 clones, about nine tenths seen once. The data derive from a study of blood T cell repertoires in COVID-19. Study at large: T cells, B-cell-depleted T cells, or PBMCs provided the cDNA or gDNA that served as material.

After removal of 2 bases from V and 10 bases from J, the junction contained 8 bases not matched to a gene. Germline assignment: CDR1 MNHNS and CDR2 SASEGT. CDR3 length: 14 residues. This chain links TRBV6-1 with TRBJ2-1; 7 positions match TRBD2. Material for sequencing was peripheral blood. The sequence came from a woman aged 50 to 60 with COVID-19, enrolled during active disease. The CDR3 nucleotides are TGTGCCAGCAGTGAATCACTAGCGCTGGGCGAGCAGTTCTTC. Residues: CASSESLALGEQFF.